This entry describes one T cell receptor beta chain. This specimen belongs to a study of blood T cell repertoires in COVID-19. Original processing notes: Amplification from reference gene primers served as the basis for estimated nucleated cell counts. Using immunoSEQ multiplex PCR, the repertoire was profiled, and TCRdb retains in-frame clones only, with some absent. From that table come the V and J calls and clone size; the DNA was used to work out D and trimming. The sample gives about 140,000 clones, around 90% of which show up once; 1.5% is in the top ten. Material for sequencing was peripheral blood. This receptor was identified in a woman aged 60 to 75 with acute or convalescent COVID-19.

CDR3 sequence: CASSLAFGTGDTEAFF. The CDR3 DNA follows: TGTGCCAGCAGCTTGGCGTTTGGGACAGGGGACACTGAAGCTTTCTTT. This sequence joins TRBV5-8 and TRBJ1-1; 10 bases line up with TRBD1. The CDR3 sequence is 16 residues long. Germline V gene sequence: CDR1 SGHTS, CDR2 YDEGEE. V shed 0 bases, J shed 3 bases, and the junction held 5 bases outside the gene matches.